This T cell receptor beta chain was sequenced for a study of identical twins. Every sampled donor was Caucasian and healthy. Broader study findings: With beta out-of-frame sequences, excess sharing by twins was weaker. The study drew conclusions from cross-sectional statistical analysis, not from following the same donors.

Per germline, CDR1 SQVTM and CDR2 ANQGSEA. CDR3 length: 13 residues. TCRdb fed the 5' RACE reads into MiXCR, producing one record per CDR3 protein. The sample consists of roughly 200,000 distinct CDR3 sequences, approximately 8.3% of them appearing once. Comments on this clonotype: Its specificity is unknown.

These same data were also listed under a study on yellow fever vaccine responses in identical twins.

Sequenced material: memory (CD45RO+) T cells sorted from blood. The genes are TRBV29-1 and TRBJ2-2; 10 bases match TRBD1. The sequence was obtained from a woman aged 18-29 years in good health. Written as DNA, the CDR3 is TGCAGAAGACAGGGGGCGCGCTCCGGGGAGCTGTTTTTT. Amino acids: CRRQGARSGELFF.